Listed here is a single TCR beta chain. Its antigen is undetermined. This CDR3 spans 15 amino acids. The germline gives CDR1 KGHDR, CDR2 SFDVKD. Trimming pared 9 bases from V and 5 bases from J, leaving 18 bases between. The data were taken from a study of Graves' ophthalmopathy and Graves' hyperthyroidism. Study as a whole: No treatment had been given when peripheral blood was collected at initial diagnosis. Findings of the study overall: Discriminating ophthalmopathy from stable hyperthyroidism, a 13-signature model attained a sensitivity of about 85% and a specificity of about 79%.

Using RNA transcripts, the TCR beta CDR3 regions were amplified. HTBI primers served in a first-round RT-PCR, which a second-round multiplex PCR followed. TCRdb redid the calling of the multiplex PCR reads with MiXCR, one entry per CDR3 protein. The sample yields a few hundred thousand distinct CDR3 sequences, about a sixth seen once. People with hyperthyroidism were aged 18 to 65 and newly diagnosed, under 2 months' duration. Sequenced: peripheral blood. The sequence derives from an adult woman with stable Graves' hyperthyroidism. The chain carries TRBV24-1 and TRBJ2-2; D gene uncertain. The DNA of the CDR3 is TGTGCCACCCGTGCCTCCGTCCAAGGGACCGGGGAGCTGTTTTTT. Its translation is CATRASVQGTGELFF.